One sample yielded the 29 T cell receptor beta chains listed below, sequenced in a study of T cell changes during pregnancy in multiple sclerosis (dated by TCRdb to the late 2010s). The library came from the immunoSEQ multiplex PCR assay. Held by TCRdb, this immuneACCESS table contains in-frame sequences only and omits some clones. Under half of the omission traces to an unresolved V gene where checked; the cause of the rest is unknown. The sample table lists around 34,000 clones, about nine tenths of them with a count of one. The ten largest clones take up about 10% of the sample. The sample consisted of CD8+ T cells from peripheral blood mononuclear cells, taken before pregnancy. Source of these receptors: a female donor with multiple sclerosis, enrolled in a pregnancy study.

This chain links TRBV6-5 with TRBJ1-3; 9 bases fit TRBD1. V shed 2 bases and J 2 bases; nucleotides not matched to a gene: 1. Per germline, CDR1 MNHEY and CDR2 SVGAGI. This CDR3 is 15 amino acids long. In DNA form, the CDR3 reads TGTGCCAGCAGTTACGGGACAGGGACTGGAAACACCATATATTTT. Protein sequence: CASSYGTGTGNTIYF.

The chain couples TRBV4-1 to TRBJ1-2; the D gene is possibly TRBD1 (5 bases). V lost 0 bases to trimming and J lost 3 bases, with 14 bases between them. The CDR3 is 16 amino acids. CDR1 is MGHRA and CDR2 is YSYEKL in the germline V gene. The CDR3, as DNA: TGCGCCAGCAGCCAAGATCGGGGGGTTTCATACTATGGCTACACCTTC. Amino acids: CASSQDRGVSYYGYTF.

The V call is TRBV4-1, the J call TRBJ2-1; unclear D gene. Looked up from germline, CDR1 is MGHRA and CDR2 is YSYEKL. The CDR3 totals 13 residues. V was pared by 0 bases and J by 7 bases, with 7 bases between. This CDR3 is CASSQDGKNEQFF. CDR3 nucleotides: TGCGCCAGCAGCCAAGATGGCAAAAATGAGCAGTTCTTC.

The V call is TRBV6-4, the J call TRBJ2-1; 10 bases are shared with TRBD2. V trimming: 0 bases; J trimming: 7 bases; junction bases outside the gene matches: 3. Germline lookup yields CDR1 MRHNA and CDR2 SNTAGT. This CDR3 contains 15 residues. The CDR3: CASSDSSGGVNEQFF. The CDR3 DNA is TGTGCCAGCAGTGACTCAAGCGGGGGGGTTAATGAGCAGTTCTTC.

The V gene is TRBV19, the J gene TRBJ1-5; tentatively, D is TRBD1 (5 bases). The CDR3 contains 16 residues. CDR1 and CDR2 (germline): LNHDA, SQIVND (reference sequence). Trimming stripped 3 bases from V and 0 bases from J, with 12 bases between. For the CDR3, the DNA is TGTGCCAGTAGTATGGTACAGGCCCATAGCAATCAGCCCCAGCATTTT. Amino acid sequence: CASSMVQAHSNQPQHF.

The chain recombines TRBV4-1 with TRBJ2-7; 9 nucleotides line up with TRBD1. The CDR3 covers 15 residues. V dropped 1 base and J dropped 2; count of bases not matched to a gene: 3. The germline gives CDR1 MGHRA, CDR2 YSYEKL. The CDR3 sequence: CASSQVGDRAYEQYF. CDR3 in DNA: TGCGCCAGCAGCCAAGTCGGGGACAGGGCCTACGAGCAGTACTTC.

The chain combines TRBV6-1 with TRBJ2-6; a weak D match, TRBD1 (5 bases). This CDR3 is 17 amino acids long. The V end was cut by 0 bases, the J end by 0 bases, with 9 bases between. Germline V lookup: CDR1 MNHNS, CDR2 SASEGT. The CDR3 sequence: CASSEATTGSGANVLTF. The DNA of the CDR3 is TGTGCCAGCAGTGAAGCTACCACAGGCTCTGGGGCCAACGTCCTGACTTTC.

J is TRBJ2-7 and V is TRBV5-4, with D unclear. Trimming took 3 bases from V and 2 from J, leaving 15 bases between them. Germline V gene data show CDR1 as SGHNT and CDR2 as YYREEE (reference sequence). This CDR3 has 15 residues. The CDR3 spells CASSSSELTTYEQYF. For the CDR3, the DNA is TGTGCCAGCAGCTCGAGTGAGCTAACGACCTACGAGCAGTACTTC.

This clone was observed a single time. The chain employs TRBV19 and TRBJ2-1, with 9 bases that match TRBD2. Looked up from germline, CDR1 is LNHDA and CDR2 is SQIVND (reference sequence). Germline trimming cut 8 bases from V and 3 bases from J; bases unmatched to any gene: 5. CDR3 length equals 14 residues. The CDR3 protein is CASGRLAVYNEQFF. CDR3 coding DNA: TGTGCCAGTGGCAGACTAGCGGTCTACAATGAGCAGTTCTTC.

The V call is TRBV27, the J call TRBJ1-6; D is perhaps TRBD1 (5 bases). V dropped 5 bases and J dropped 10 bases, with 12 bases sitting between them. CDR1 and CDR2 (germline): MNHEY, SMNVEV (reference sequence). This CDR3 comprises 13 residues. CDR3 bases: TGTGCCAGCAGTCTTGGGGCCGGGTCACCCCTCCACTTT. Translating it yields CASSLGAGSPLHF.

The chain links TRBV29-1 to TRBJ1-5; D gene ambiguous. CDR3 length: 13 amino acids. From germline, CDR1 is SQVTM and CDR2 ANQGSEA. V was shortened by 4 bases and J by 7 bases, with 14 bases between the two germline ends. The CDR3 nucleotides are TGCAGCGTTGTGAGGGAAGAGGGCCAGCCCCAGCATTTT. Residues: CSVVREEGQPQHF.

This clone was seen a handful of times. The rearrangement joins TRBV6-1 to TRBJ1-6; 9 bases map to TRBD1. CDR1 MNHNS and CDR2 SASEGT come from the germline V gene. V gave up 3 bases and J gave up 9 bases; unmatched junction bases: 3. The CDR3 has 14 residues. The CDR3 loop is CASSEGQGGSPLHF. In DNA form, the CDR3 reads TGTGCCAGCAGTGAGGGACAGGGCGGTTCACCCCTCCACTTT.

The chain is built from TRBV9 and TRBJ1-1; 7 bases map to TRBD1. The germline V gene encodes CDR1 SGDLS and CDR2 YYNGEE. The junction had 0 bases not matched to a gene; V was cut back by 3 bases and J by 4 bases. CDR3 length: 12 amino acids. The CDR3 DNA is TGTGCCAGCAGCGGGACAGGCACTGAAGCTTTCTTT. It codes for CASSGTGTEAFF.

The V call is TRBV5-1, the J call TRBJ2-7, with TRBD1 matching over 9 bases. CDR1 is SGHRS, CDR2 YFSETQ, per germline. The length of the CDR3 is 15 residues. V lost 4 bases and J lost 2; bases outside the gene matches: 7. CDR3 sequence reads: CASSPDRGPAYEQYF. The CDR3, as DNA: TGCGCCAGCAGCCCGGACAGGGGCCCAGCCTACGAGCAGTACTTC.

The CDR3 DNA sequence: TGCGCCAGCAGCCAAGAGGTCAGGGTGAACACTGAAGCTTTCTTT. It is translated as CASSQEVRVNTEAFF. The chain links TRBV4-1 to TRBJ1-1, with a possible D match to TRBD1 (5 bases). The CDR3 is 15 residues long. With 0 bases removed from V and 0 bases from J, the gap between germline ends came to 8 bases. Germline CDR1 and CDR2: MGHRA and YSYEKL.

CDR3 residues: CASSLGVRGLNEQYF. CDR3 nucleotides: TGCGCCAGCAGCTTGGGAGTCAGGGGGTTGAACGAGCAGTACTTC. The V gene is TRBV5-1, the J gene TRBJ2-7; 7 nucleotides align to TRBD1. This CDR3 has 15 residues. Germline CDR1 SGHRS, CDR2 YFSETQ. V lost 0 bases to trimming and J lost 5 bases; unmatched junction nucleotides: 8.

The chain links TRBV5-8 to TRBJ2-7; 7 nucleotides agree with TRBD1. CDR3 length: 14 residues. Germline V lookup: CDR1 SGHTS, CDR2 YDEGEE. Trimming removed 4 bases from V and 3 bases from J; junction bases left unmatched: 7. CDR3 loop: CASSMGQPNYEQYF. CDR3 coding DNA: TGTGCCAGCAGCATGGGACAGCCAAACTACGAGCAGTACTTC.

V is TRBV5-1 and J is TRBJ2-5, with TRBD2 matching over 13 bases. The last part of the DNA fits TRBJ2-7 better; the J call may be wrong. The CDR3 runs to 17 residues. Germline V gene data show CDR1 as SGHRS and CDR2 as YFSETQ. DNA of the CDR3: TGCGCCAGCAGCGTGACTAGCGGGGGGCCCCTCCCCTACGAGCAGTACTTC. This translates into CASSVTSGGPLPYEQYF.

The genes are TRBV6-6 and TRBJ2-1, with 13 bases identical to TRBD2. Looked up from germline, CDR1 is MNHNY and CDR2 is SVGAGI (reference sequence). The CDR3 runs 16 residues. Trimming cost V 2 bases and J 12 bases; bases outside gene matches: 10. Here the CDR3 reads CASSYLGGLAGEVQFF. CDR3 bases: TGTGCCAGCAGTTACCTCGGCGGACTAGCGGGAGAGGTGCAGTTCTTC.

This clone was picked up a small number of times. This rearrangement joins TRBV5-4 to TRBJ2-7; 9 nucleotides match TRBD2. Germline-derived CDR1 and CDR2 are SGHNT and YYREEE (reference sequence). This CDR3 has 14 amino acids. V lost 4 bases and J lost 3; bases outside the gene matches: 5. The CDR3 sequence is CASSPGAGGYEQYF. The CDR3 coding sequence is TGTGCCAGCAGCCCTGGAGCGGGAGGCTACGAGCAGTACTTC.

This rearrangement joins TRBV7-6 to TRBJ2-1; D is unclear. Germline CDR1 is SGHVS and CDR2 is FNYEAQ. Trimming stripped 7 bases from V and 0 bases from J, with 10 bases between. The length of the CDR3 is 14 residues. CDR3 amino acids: CASTPEVSYNEQFF. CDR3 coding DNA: TGTGCCAGCACCCCCGAGGTCTCCTACAATGAGCAGTTCTTC.

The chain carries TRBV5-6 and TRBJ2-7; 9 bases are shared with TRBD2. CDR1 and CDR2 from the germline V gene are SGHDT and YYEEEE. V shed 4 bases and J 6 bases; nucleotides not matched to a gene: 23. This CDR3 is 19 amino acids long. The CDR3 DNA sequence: TGTGCCAGCAGCCCTTGGGAGGGGGGGCTGACTAGCGGACCCCTCGAGCAGTACTTC. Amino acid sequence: CASSPWEGGLTSGPLEQYF. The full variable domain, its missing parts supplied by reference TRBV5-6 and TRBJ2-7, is DAGVTQSPTHLIKTRGQQVTLRCSPKSGHDTVSWYQQALGQGPQFIFQYYEEEERQRGNFPDRFSGHQFPNYSSELNVNALLLGDSALYLCASSPWEGGLTSGPLEQYFGPGTRLTVT.

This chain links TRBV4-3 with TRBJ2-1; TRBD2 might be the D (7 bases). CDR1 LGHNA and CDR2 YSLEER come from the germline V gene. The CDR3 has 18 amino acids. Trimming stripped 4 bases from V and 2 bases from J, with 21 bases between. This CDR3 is CASSPRGGAPGAYNEQFF. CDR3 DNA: TGCGCCAGCAGCCCCAGAGGGGGGGCGCCGGGGGCCTACAATGAGCAGTTCTTC.

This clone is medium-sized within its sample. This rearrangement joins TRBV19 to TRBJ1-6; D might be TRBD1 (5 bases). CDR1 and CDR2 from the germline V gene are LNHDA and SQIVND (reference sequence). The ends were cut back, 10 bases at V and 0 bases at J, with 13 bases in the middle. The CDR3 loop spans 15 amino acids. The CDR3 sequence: CATRQKSSYNSPLHF. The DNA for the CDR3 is TGTGCCACCCGACAGAAATCCTCCTATAATTCACCCCTCCACTTT.

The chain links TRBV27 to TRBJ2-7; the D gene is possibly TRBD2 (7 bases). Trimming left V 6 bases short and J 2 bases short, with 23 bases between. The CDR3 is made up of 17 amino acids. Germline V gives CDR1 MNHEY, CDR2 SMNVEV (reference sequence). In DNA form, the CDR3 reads TGTGCCAGCAGCCTTATGGGAGGGGGGGGTAGCCCCTACGAGCAGTACTTC. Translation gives CASSLMGGGGSPYEQYF.

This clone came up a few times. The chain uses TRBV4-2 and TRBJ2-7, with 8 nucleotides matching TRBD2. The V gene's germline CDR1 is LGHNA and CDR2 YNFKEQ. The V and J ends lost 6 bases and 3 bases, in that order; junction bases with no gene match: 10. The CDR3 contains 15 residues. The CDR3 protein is CASSPGGGKGYEQYF. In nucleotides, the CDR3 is TGTGCCAGCAGTCCCGGGGGGGGTAAGGGCTACGAGCAGTACTTC.

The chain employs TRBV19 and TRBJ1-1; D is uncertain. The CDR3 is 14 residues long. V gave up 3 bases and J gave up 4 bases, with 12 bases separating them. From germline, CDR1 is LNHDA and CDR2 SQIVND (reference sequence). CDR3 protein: CASSMRTRGTEAFF. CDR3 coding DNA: TGTGCCAGTAGTATGAGGACCCGGGGCACTGAAGCTTTCTTT.

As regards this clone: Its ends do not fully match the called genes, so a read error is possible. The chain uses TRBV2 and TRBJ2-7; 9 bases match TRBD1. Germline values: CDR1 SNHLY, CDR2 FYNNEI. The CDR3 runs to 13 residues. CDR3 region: CASSRTGAYEQYF. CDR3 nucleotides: TGTGCTAGCAGTCGGACAGGGGCCTACGAGCAGTACTTC.

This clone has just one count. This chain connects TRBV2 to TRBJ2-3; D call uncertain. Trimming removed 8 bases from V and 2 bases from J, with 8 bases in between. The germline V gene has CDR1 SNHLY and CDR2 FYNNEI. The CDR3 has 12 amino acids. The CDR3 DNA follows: TGTGCCAGCCAGGAACACACAGATACGCAGTATTTT. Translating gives CASQEHTDTQYF.